The 29 T cell receptor beta chains reported below all come from one sample, sequenced in a study of post-analysis software for immune sequencing data. General observations from the study: Roughly five TRBV segments were more frequent in patients than controls; TRBV5-6, TRBV5-1 and TRBV20-1 belonged to this group.

Tagging with unique molecular identifiers was a feature of the TCR beta cDNA libraries. TCRdb passed the PCR reads through MiXCR, listing each CDR3 protein once. This table holds about 770,000 distinct CDR3 sequences, just over 45% found once. Which antigens these TCRs recognize remains unknown. The sequenced sample consisted of blood. These TCRs come from a girl under 18 with multiple sclerosis.

The V gene is TRBV27, the J gene TRBJ2-4; tentative D call: TRBD2 (7 bases). Germline CDR1 is MNHEY and CDR2 is SMNVEV (reference sequence). Trimming took 8 bases from V and 13 from J, leaving 18 bases between them. The CDR3 is made up of 12 amino acids. CDR3: CASRRGGREQYF. The CDR3 nucleotides are TGTGCCAGCCGTAGGGGGGGGAGGGAGCAGTACTTC.

This clonotype came up a few times. J is TRBJ2-5 and V is TRBV18, with D hard to call. Per the germline V gene, CDR1 is KGHSH and CDR2 is LQKENI. This CDR3 has 14 residues. V was shortened by 0 bases and J by 1 base, with 6 bases between the two germline ends. Written as DNA, the CDR3 is TGTGCCAGCTCACCACCGGCACTCCAAGAGACCCAGTACTTC. Encoded protein: CASSPPALQETQYF.

This clonotype occurred a few times. V and J are TRBV7-6 and TRBJ1-5, with a weak D call TRBD1 (5 bases). CDR3 length equals 15 residues. Deletions cut 1 base from V and 4 bases from J, with 11 bases between. Germline loops: CDR1 SGHVS, CDR2 FNYEAQ. The CDR3 sequence: CASSLGAGWNQPQHF. The CDR3 DNA is TGTGCCAGCAGCTTAGGTGCAGGGTGGAATCAGCCCCAGCATTTT.

The chain recombines TRBV11-3 with TRBJ1-1; no definite D call. The CDR3 runs to 14 residues. Germline CDR1 and CDR2: SGHNT and YENEEA. With 2 bases removed from V and 1 base from J, the gap between germline ends came to 8 bases. CDR3 bases: TGTGCCAGCAGCTTATCCGGCGAGAACACTGAAGCTTTCTTT. It translates to CASSLSGENTEAFF.

J is TRBJ2-7 and V is TRBV30, with TRBD1 as a possible D gene (5 bases). The germline CDR1 and CDR2 sequences are GTSNPN and SVGIG (reference sequence). This CDR3 has 12 residues. V was clipped by 1 base and J by 2 bases, with 6 bases between them. This CDR3 is CAWSEDTYEQYF. The CDR3 DNA follows: TGTGCCTGGAGTGAGGACACCTACGAGCAGTACTTC. Filled out from reference TRBV30 and TRBJ2-7, the complete variable domain reads SQTIHQWPATLVQPVGSPLSLECTVEGTSNPNLYWYRQAAGRGLQLLFYSVGIGQISSEVPQNLSASRPQDRQFILSSKKLLLSDSGFYLCAWSEDTYEQYFGPGTRLTVT.

The table lists this clonotype with a few counts. The chain is built from TRBV9 and TRBJ2-7; D call uncertain. V was cut by 4 bases and J by 1 base, with 12 bases left in between. This CDR3 comprises 14 residues. Germline CDR1 reads SGDLS; CDR2 reads YYNGEE. The DNA of the CDR3 is TGTGCCAGCAGCCTTCGGGCCCATTCCTACGAGCAGTACTTC. This encodes CASSLRAHSYEQYF.

The genes are TRBV12-3 or TRBV12-4 and TRBJ1-4; 8 bases align to TRBD1. The CDR3 is made up of 17 amino acids. J lost 7 bases, V lost 1 base, and 11 bases had no gene match. The CDR3 spells CASSLGTGIIFREKLFF. CDR3 DNA: TGTGCCAGCAGTTTAGGGACAGGGATCATCTTCCGTGAAAAACTGTTTTTT.

The chain recombines TRBV27 with TRBJ2-7; possibly TRBD1 or TRBD2 for D (6 bases each). The CDR3 loop spans 17 amino acids. CDR1 is MNHEY, CDR2 SMNVEV, per germline (reference sequence). V dropped 5 bases and J dropped 3 bases, with 23 bases sitting between them. In DNA, the CDR3 is TGTGCCAGCAGTCCATACGGGGGCGGCAGGGGCGTCTACGAGCAGTACTTC. It translates to CASSPYGGGRGVYEQYF.

A few counts support this clonotype. The CDR3 protein is CSVDPTGDRGYTF. The CDR3 DNA reads as TGCAGCGTTGACCCGACGGGGGATAGAGGCTACACCTTC. The chain employs TRBV29-1 and TRBJ1-2, with D perhaps matching TRBD1 (5 bases). The CDR3 totals 13 residues. V lost 3 bases, J lost 8 bases, and 16 bases lay in between. Germline CDR1 reads SQVTM; CDR2 reads ANQGSEA.

This chain uses TRBV28 with TRBJ2-7; TRBD1 matches 9 bases. In germline, CDR1 is MDHEN, CDR2 SYDVKM. The V segment lost 6 bases and the J segment 2 bases; nucleotides outside the gene matches: 5. The CDR3 is made up of 14 amino acids. The CDR3 DNA reads as TGTGCCAGCAGCTGGACAGGGGCCACCTACGAGCAGTACTTC. The encoded protein is CASSWTGATYEQYF.

The gene calls are TRBV12-3 or TRBV12-4 and TRBJ1-2; no clear D gene. The CDR3 covers 14 residues. The V and J ends lost 7 bases and 10 bases respectively, with 22 bases between them. As DNA, the CDR3 is TGTGCCAGCAACCACCGGGCGAACGACCTGAACTACACCTTC. It yields the protein CASNHRANDLNYTF.

The chain employs TRBV7-2 and TRBJ2-3, with TRBD1 matching over 9 bases. The length of the CDR3 is 14 residues. Germline lookup yields CDR1 SGHTA and CDR2 FQGNSA. The junction had 5 bases not matched to a gene; V was cut back by 6 bases and J by 4 bases. This chain's CDR3 is CASRSTGGADTQYF. In DNA form, the CDR3 reads TGTGCCAGCAGGTCTACAGGGGGCGCAGATACGCAGTATTTT.

V usage is TRBV7-2 and J usage is TRBJ2-7; 9 positions match TRBD2. Germline V CDR1 and CDR2: SGHTA, FQGNSA. Germline trimming cut 2 bases from V and 5 bases from J; bases unmatched to any gene: 13. CDR3 length: 17 amino acids. CDR3 DNA: TGTGCCAGCAGCTTACTCCCAACCGCGGGAGGGGGCCACGAGCAGTACTTC. Protein product: CASSLLPTAGGGHEQYF.

This chain connects TRBV4-2 to TRBJ2-3; D gene uncertain. V was clipped by 0 bases and J by 3 bases, with 7 bases between them. CDR1 and CDR2 from the germline V gene are LGHNA and YNFKEQ. The CDR3 contains 14 residues. The CDR3 region is CASSQETRTDTQYF. DNA of the CDR3: TGTGCCAGCAGCCAAGAGACTCGGACAGATACGCAGTATTTT.

Remarks on this clonotype: This may be a read error, as it is one base from a much larger clone. This chain joins TRBV5-1 and TRBJ2-1, with D perhaps TRBD2 (6 bases). CDR3 length: 15 amino acids. Germline CDR1 SGHRS, CDR2 YFSETQ. V lost 4 bases and J lost 7, with 18 bases in between. CDR3 bases: TGCGCCAGCAGCGGAGGCGGGGCTGAGGGTAATGAGCAGTTCTTC. This encodes CASSGGGAEGNEQFF.

The chain recombines TRBV6-1 with TRBJ2-1; D might be TRBD1 (5 bases). The CDR3 is 14 amino acids. Trimming took 0 bases from V and 6 from J, leaving 9 bases between them. CDR1 and CDR2 (germline): MNHNS, SASEGT. CDR3 DNA: TGTGCCAGCAGTGAAGCGGGGCGGTCCAATGAGCAGTTCTTC. Its translation is CASSEAGRSNEQFF.

This chain joins TRBV12-3 or TRBV12-4 and TRBJ1-2, with TRBD1 matching 9 bases. After removal of 6 bases from V and 2 bases from J, the junction contained 7 bases not matched to a gene. The CDR3 runs to 15 residues. The CDR3 DNA reads TGTGCCAGCAGGGGCGCGGGACAGGGAAACTATGGCTACACCTTC. Translation: CASRGAGQGNYGYTF.

The chain uses TRBV6-2 or TRBV6-3 and TRBJ1-5, with TRBD1 matching over 7 bases. V trimming: 0 bases; J trimming: 7 bases; junction bases outside the gene matches: 18. Per germline, CDR1 MNHEY and CDR2 SVGEGT. This CDR3 is built from 19 residues. As DNA, the CDR3 is TGTGCCAGCAGTTACTCTCCGGGACAGAGTAGGAGTGTGGGGCAGCCCCAGCATTTT. Encoded protein: CASSYSPGQSRSVGQPQHF.

This rearrangement joins TRBV20-1 to TRBJ2-3, with TRBD2 matching 9 bases. V lost 8 bases, J lost 6 bases, and 9 bases stayed unmatched. The CDR3 has 13 amino acids. CDR1 DFQATT and CDR2 SNEGSKA come from the germline V gene (reference sequence). CDR3 sequence reads: CSTIAGDWDTQYF. Written as DNA, the CDR3 is TGCAGTACTATAGCGGGAGATTGGGATACGCAGTATTTT.

The CDR3 DNA reads TGTGCCAGCTCTTCCACCGGGACAGGAAATTCACCCCTCCACTTT. Translating it yields CASSSTGTGNSPLHF. V usage is TRBV6-5 and J usage is TRBJ1-6, with 8 bases that match TRBD1. The CDR3 is made up of 15 amino acids. The V segment lost 8 bases and the J segment 7 bases; nucleotides outside the gene matches: 10. Germline lookup yields CDR1 MNHEY and CDR2 SVGAGI.

This clonotype was found a few times. The chain uses TRBV6-2 or TRBV6-3 and TRBJ2-1; D perhaps matches TRBD1 (6 bases). V was pared by 6 bases and J by 2 bases, with 8 bases between. The CDR3 consists of 13 residues. Germline-derived CDR1 and CDR2 are MNHEY and SVGEGT. Here the CDR3 DNA reads TGTGCCAGCAGGCCAGGGGCCTACAATGAGCAGTTCTTC. As protein: CASRPGAYNEQFF.

Turning to this clonotype: Relative to the germline gene, one junction end is altered; a read error may explain this. V and J are TRBV29-1 and TRBJ1-1; a possible D gene is TRBD1 (5 bases). This CDR3 is 13 amino acids long. The germline CDR1 and CDR2 sequences are SQVTM and ANQGSEA. The chain's CDR3 is CSVEEGGNSEAFF. CDR3 in DNA: TGCAGCGTTGAAGAGGGGGGGAACTCTGAAGCTTTCTTT.

The gene calls are TRBV24-1 and TRBJ2-7; unclear D gene. This CDR3 has 12 residues. Trimming removed 0 bases from V and 4 bases from J, with 3 bases in between. Germline assignment: CDR1 KGHDR and CDR2 SFDVKD. CDR3 in amino acids: CATSDLGYEQYF. The CDR3 bases are TGTGCCACCAGTGATTTGGGATACGAGCAGTACTTC.

This sequence joins TRBV12-3 or TRBV12-4 and TRBJ1-2; a possible D gene is TRBD1 (5 bases). Deletions cut 0 bases from V and 2 bases from J, with 10 bases between. The CDR3 totals 15 residues. The CDR3 loop is CASSLALQGNYGYTF. The CDR3 DNA follows: TGTGCCAGCAGTTTAGCGCTCCAGGGAAACTATGGCTACACCTTC.

This rearrangement joins TRBV12-3 or TRBV12-4 to TRBJ2-1; no clear D gene. The CDR3 loop spans 11 amino acids. V lost 4 bases and J lost 10, with 8 bases in between. The CDR3 DNA reads TGTGCCAGCAGTTGGGGATGGGAGCAGTTCTTC. Translation gives CASSWGWEQFF.

The chain's CDR3 is CASSTLNTGELFF. The CDR3 DNA follows: TGTGCCAGCAGTACTTTGAACACCGGGGAGCTGTTTTTT. The rearrangement joins TRBV6-5 to TRBJ2-2; D not certain. Trimming shortened V by 5 bases and J by 1 base, and 5 bases separated the two germline ends. Germline CDR1 and CDR2: MNHEY and SVGAGI. The CDR3 extends over 13 amino acids.

This clonotype was seen only a few times. The chain joins TRBV7-8 to TRBJ2-5, with TRBD2 matching 10 bases. V lost 9 bases to trimming and J lost 11 bases; unmatched junction nucleotides: 18. Germline V gene sequence: CDR1 SGHVS, CDR2 FQNEAQ. The CDR3 consists of 15 residues. The CDR3 DNA reads as TGTGCCAGTAGCGGGAGGACGGCAGCTCTTCAGGAGCAGTACTTC. Translation gives CASSGRTAALQEQYF.

This clonotype turned up a few times. The chain joins TRBV29-1 to TRBJ2-5; D tentatively fits TRBD1 or TRBD2 (7 bases each). Trimming removed 7 bases from V and 2 bases from J, with 23 bases in between. Looked up from germline, CDR1 is SQVTM and CDR2 is ANQGSEA. The CDR3 spans 16 residues. CDR3 DNA: TGCAGCGCCGAACTAGCGACCCAGGGGGATCAAGAGACCCAGTACTTC. It encodes CSAELATQGDQETQYF.

The V gene is TRBV7-2, the J gene TRBJ2-6; D is unresolved. The CDR3 totals 18 residues. Germline values: CDR1 SGHTA, CDR2 FQGNSA. Deletions cut 3 bases from V and 0 bases from J, with 15 bases between. For the CDR3, the DNA is TGTGCCAGCAGCTTTAGGGCCTCCCGCATCTCTGGGGCCAACGTCCTGACTTTC. Protein sequence: CASSFRASRISGANVLTF.